The clone carrying this T cell receptor (beta chain) was seen more than once but under ten times. The antigen is not known. The sample belongs to a study of post-analysis software for immune sequencing data. Study in general: Multiple sclerosis in the patients followed relapsing-remitting, secondary progressive and progressive-relapsing courses.

Unmatched junction bases numbered 22, after V lost 7 bases and J lost 3 bases. The V gene's germline CDR1 is SGHTA and CDR2 FQGNSA. The CDR3 runs 19 residues. The library was made from cDNA and included unique molecular identifiers. There were about 0.85 to 10 million T cells, and roughly 0.5 million cDNA molecules came from them. TCRdb passed the PCR reads through MiXCR, listing each CDR3 protein once. The sample carries roughly 870,000 distinct CDR3 sequences, approximately 53% recorded once. Study-wide results and caveats: Comparison with controls showed significantly lower normalized Chao1 diversity in multiple sclerosis patients. Five or six TRBV segments, TRBV5-6, TRBV5-1 and TRBV20-1 among them, were found more frequent in patients than controls.

V is TRBV7-2 and J is TRBJ1-2; 8 nucleotides agree with TRBD1. The clonotype was recovered from a girl aged 5-17 years with multiple sclerosis. Sequenced sample: blood. CDR3 sequence reads: CASTPQPPGQAGSDYGYTF. The CDR3 DNA reads as TGTGCCAGCACCCCACAGCCCCCGGGACAGGCTGGGTCGGACTATGGCTACACCTTC. The full variable domain, rest sourced from reference TRBV7-2 and TRBJ1-2, is GAGVSQSPSNKVTEKGKDVELRCDPISGHTALYWYRQSLGQGLEFLIYFQGNSAPDKSGLPSDRFSAERTGGSVSTLTIQRTQQEDSAVYLCASTPQPPGQAGSDYGYTFGSGTRLTVV.